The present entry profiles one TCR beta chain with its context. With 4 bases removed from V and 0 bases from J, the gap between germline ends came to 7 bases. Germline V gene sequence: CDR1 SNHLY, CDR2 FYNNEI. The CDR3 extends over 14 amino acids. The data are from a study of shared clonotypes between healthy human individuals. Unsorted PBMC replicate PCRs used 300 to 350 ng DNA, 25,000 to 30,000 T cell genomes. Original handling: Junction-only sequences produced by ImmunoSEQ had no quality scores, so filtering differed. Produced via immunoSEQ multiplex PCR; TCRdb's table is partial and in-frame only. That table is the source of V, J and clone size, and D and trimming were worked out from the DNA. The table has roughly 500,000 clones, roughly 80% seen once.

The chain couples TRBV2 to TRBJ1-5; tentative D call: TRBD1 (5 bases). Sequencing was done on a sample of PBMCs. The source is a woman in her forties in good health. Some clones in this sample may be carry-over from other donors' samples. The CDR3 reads CASSGGGSNQPQHF. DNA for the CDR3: TGTGCCAGCAGTGGCGGGGGTAGCAATCAGCCCCAGCATTTT.